This TCR beta chain was recovered during a study of breast tumors, draining lymph nodes, adjacent tissues. Study-wide points: The data were judged consistent with most tumor T cells coming from lymph node and expanding in tumor. Data only fit, rather than demonstrated, lymph node origin of most tumor T cells. Tumor TCR diversity was below lymph nodes but above nontumor tissue.

Axillary draining lymph nodes of breast cancer patients supplied the node samples. This CDR3 spans 16 amino acids. The V gene's germline CDR1 is SGHRS and CDR2 YFSETQ. The germline V and J ends were trimmed by 4 bases and 12 bases, with 26 bases remaining between them. TCRdb used MiXCR to reprocess the multiplex PCR reads, holding one entry per CDR3 protein. The sample lists some 170,000 distinct CDR3 sequences; around a third were seen once. This clonotype was seen many times. Antigen specificity is unknown. The sequenced sample was axillary lymph node tissue. The source is a female donor with breast cancer. Some clones in this sample may be carry-over from other donors' samples. This sequence joins TRBV5-1 and TRBJ2-1; perhaps TRBD1 as D (6 bases). CDR3: CASSLTRQDQSAGQFF. The DNA for the CDR3 is TGCGCCAGCAGCCTTACCAGACAGGACCAATCGGCAGGGCAGTTCTTC.